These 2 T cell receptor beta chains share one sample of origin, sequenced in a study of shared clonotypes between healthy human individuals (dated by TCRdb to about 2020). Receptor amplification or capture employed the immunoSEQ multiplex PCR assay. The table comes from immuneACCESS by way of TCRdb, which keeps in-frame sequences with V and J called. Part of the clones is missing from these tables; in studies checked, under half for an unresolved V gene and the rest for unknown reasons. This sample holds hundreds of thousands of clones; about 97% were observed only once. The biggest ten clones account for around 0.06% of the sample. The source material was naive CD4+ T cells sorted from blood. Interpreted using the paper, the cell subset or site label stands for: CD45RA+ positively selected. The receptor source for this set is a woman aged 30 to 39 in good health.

The DNA of the CDR3 is TGTGCCAGCAGCAATTCCGGGACTGACGCCTACGAGCAGTACTTC. Translating it yields CASSNSGTDAYEQYF. This chain connects TRBV11-3 to TRBJ2-7; D is possibly TRBD2 (6 bases). Trimming shortened V by 5 bases and J by 2 bases, and 16 bases separated the two germline ends. In germline, CDR1 is SGHNT, CDR2 YENEEA. The CDR3 consists of 15 residues.

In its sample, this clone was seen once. The CDR3, as DNA: TGTGCCAGCAGACCCGGACAGGCCACCGGGGAGCTGTTTTTT. Its translation is CASRPGQATGELFF. The chain carries TRBV6-5 and TRBJ2-2; 7 bases fit TRBD1. The CDR3 contains 14 residues. V shed 6 bases, J shed 4 bases, and the junction held 5 bases outside the gene matches. Germline-derived CDR1 and CDR2 are MNHEY and SVGAGI.